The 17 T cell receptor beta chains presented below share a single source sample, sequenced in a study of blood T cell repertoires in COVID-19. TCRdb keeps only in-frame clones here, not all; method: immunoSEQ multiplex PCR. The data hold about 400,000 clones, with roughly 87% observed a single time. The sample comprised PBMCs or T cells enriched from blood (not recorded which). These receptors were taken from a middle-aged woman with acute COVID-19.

The CDR3 bases are TGTGCCAGCAGCTTGGCCTTTGAACAGACCGCAACTAATGAAAAACTGTTTTTT. Translated: CASSLAFEQTATNEKLFF. V usage is TRBV5-6 and J usage is TRBJ1-4; D is ambiguous. V dropped 0 bases and J dropped 0 bases, with 15 bases sitting between them. This CDR3 has 18 amino acids. Germline-derived CDR1 and CDR2 are SGHDT and YYEEEE.

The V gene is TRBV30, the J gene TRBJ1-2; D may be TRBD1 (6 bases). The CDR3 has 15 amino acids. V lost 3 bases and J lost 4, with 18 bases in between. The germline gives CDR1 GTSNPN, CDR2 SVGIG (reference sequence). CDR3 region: CAWSAGWGGSYGYTF. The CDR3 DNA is TGTGCCTGGAGCGCCGGTTGGGGGGGCAGCTATGGCTACACCTTC.

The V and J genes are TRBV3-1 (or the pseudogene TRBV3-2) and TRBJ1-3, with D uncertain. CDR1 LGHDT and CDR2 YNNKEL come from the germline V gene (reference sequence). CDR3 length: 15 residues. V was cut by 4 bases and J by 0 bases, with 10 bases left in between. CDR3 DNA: TGTGCCAGCAGCCCCACCCCGAGCTCTGGAAACACCATATATTTT. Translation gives CASSPTPSSGNTIYF.

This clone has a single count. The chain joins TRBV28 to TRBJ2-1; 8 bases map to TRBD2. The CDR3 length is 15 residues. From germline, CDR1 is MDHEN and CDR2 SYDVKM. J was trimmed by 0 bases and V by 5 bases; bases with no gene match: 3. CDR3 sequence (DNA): TGTGCCAGCAGTACGGCGGGGGGCTCCTACAATGAGCAGTTCTTC. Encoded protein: CASSTAGGSYNEQFF.

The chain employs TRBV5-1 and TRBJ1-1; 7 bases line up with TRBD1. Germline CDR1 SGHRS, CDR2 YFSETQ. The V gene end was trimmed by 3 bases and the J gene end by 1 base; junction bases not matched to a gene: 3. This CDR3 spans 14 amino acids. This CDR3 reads CASSSGQANTEAFF. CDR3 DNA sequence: TGCGCCAGCAGCTCCGGACAGGCGAACACTGAAGCTTTCTTT.

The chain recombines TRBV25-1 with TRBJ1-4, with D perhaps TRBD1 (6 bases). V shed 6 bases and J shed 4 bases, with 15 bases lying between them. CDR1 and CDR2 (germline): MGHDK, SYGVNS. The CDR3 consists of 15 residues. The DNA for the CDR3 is TGTGCCAGCAGCGGGACACATGGATATAATGAAAAACTGTTTTTT. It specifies CASSGTHGYNEKLFF.

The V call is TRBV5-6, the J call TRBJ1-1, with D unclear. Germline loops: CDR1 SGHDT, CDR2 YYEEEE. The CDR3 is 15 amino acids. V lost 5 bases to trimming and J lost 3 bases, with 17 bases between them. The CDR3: CASRGLGGQDTEAFF. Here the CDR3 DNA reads TGTGCCAGCAGGGGTTTGGGCGGGCAGGACACTGAAGCTTTCTTT.

In nucleotides, the CDR3 is TGTGCCAGCAGGGGGCTTTCTCCCAACACTGAAGCTTTCTTT. Amino acid sequence: CASRGLSPNTEAFF. This chain uses TRBV2 with TRBJ1-1, with D maybe TRBD1 (5 bases). Germline CDR1 SNHLY, CDR2 FYNNEI. There are 14 residues in the CDR3. The V end was cut by 6 bases, the J end by 2 bases, with 13 bases between.

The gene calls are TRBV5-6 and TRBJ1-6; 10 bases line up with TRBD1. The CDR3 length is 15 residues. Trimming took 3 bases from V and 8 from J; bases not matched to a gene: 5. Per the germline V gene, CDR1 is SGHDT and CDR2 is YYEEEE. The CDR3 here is CASSYRDRGYSPLHF. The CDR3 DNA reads TGTGCCAGCAGCTACCGGGACAGGGGTTATTCACCCCTCCACTTT.

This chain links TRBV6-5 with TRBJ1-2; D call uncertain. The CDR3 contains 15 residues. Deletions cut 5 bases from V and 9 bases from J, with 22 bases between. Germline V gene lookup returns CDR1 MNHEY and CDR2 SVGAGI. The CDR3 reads CASSPKDLTGFRYTF. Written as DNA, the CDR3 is TGTGCCAGCAGTCCTAAGGACTTGACTGGGTTCCGCTACACCTTC.

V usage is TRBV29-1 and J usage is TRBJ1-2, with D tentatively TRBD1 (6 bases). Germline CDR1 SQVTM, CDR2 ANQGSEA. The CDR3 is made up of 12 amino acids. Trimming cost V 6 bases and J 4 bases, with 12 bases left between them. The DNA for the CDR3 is TGCAGCGTGGCCCAGGGGTCCTATGGCTACACCTTC. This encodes CSVAQGSYGYTF.

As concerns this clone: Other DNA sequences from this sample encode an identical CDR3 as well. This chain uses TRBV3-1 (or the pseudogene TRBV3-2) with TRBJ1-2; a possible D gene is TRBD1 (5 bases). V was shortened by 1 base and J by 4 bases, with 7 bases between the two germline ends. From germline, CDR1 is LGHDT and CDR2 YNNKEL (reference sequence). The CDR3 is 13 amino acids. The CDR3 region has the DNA TGTGCCAGCAGCCAAGGGCAGGGCTATGGCTACACCTTC. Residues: CASSQGQGYGYTF.

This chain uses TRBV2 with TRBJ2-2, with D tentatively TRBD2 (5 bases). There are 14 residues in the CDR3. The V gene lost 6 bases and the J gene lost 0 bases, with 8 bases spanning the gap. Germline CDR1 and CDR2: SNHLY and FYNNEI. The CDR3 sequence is CASRRGTNTGELFF. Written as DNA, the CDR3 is TGTGCCAGCAGACGGGGAACGAACACCGGGGAGCTGTTTTTT.

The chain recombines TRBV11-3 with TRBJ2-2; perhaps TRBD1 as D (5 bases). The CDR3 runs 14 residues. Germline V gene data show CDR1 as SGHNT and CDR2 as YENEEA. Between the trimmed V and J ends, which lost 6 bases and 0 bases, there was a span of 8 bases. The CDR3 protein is CASSEQANTGELFF. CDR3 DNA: TGTGCCAGCAGTGAACAGGCGAACACCGGGGAGCTGTTTTTT.

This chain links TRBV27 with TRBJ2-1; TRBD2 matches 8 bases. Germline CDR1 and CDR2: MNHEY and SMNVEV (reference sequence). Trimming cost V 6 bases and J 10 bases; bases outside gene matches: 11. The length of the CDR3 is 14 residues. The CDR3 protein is CASRGAGGAREQFF. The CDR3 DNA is TGTGCCAGCAGGGGTGCCGGGGGGGCCAGGGAGCAGTTCTTC.

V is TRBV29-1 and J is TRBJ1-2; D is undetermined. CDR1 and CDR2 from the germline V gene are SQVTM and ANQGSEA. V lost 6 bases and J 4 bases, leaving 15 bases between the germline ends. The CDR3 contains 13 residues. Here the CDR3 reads CSVADTWPYGYTF. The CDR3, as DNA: TGCAGCGTGGCGGATACCTGGCCCTATGGCTACACCTTC.

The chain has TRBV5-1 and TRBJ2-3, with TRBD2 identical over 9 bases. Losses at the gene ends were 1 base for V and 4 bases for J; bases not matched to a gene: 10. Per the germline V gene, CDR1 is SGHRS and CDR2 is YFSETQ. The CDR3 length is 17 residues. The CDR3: CASSLFIAGGPSDTQYF. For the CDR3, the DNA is TGCGCCAGCAGCTTGTTCATCGCGGGGGGGCCATCAGATACGCAGTATTTT.